What follows are 20 T cell receptor beta chains derived from one specimen sequenced in a study of control samples from healthy donors and cancer patients. Measured with immunoSEQ multiplex PCR; TCRdb has only the in-frame clones, and not every one. The repertoire holds hundreds of thousands of clones, around 90% seen once, with just under 6.5% in the top ten. The sample consisted of PBMCs. Receptor source: a man between 35 and 55 years old with head and neck cancer.

J is TRBJ1-4 and V is TRBV5-1; TRBD1 aligns across 9 bases. CDR1 SGHRS and CDR2 YFSETQ come from the germline V gene. CDR3 size: 16 residues. The ends lost 3 bases at V and 5 bases at J; junction bases unmatched: 8. The CDR3 DNA is TGCGCCAGCAGCTCGAAACCGGGACAGGGAAATGAAAAACTGTTTTTT. Its protein product is CASSSKPGQGNEKLFF.

This clone was detected only once. The gene calls are TRBV28 and TRBJ1-1; D gene uncertain. CDR3 length equals 13 residues. The germline V gene encodes CDR1 MDHEN and CDR2 SYDVKM. Trimming took 5 bases from V and 8 from J, leaving 15 bases between them. The DNA for the CDR3 is TGTGCCAGCAGTCCGATAAGGGCCGGAGAAGCTTTCTTT. It is translated as CASSPIRAGEAFF.

The genes are TRBV30 and TRBJ1-6, with a tentative D call TRBD1 (5 bases). The CDR3 consists of 14 residues. V was cut by 5 bases and J by 5 bases, with 13 bases left in between. CDR1 is GTSNPN and CDR2 is SVGIG in the germline V gene (reference sequence). The CDR3 protein is CAWHRGLDNSPLHF. The DNA for the CDR3 is TGTGCCTGGCATCGGGGCCTCGATAATTCACCCCTCCACTTT.

In nucleotides, the CDR3 is TGCAGCGCCGGTCCAGGGGGCTTCCCTTCCTACGAGCAGTACTTC. It is translated as CSAGPGGFPSYEQYF. This rearrangement joins TRBV29-1 to TRBJ2-7; TRBD1 aligns across 8 bases. The CDR3 spans 15 residues. Germline trimming cut 7 bases from V and 1 base from J; bases unmatched to any gene: 12. Germline V gene lookup returns CDR1 SQVTM and CDR2 ANQGSEA.

This rearrangement joins TRBV6-5 to TRBJ2-7; D might be TRBD1 or TRBD2, each matching 5 bases. V shed 10 bases and J shed 0 bases, with 19 bases lying between them. This CDR3 comprises 15 residues. Germline V gene data show CDR1 as MNHEY and CDR2 as SVGAGI. In nucleotides, the CDR3 is TGTGCCACCATGAACGTGGGGGAGAGCTCCTACGAGCAGTACTTC. Amino acids: CATMNVGESSYEQYF.

This chain links TRBV4-1 with TRBJ2-5, with 13 bases fitting TRBD2. V was pared by 4 bases and J by 3 bases, with 2 bases of the junction left unmatched. There are 15 residues in the CDR3. Germline V gene data show CDR1 as MGHRA and CDR2 as YSYEKL. CDR3 amino acids: CASSPGTSGEETQYF. In DNA form, the CDR3 reads TGCGCCAGCAGCCCGGGGACTAGCGGGGAAGAGACCCAGTACTTC.

The gene calls are TRBV28 and TRBJ2-5; D is unclear. Per the germline V gene, CDR1 is MDHEN and CDR2 is SYDVKM. This CDR3 has 11 residues. With 6 bases removed from V and 1 base from J, the gap between germline ends came to 3 bases. The CDR3 bases are TGTGCCAGCAGACTCCAAGAGACCCAGTACTTC. Protein product: CASRLQETQYF. The variable domain in full, completed from reference TRBV28 and TRBJ2-5, reads DVKVTQSSRYLVKRTGEKVFLECVQDMDHENMFWYRQDPGLGLRLIYFSYDVKMKEKGDIPEGYSVSREKKERFSLILESASTNQTSMYLCASRLQETQYFGPGTRLLVL.

The V gene is TRBV6-2 or TRBV6-3, the J gene TRBJ2-7; TRBD1 aligns across 7 bases. The length of the CDR3 is 14 residues. With 4 bases clipped from V and 2 bases from J, the junction kept 5 bases outside the gene matches. From germline, CDR1 is MNHEY and CDR2 SVGEGT. The CDR3 reads CASSSTGVPYEQYF. CDR3 bases: TGTGCCAGCAGTTCTACAGGGGTACCCTACGAGCAGTACTTC.

The genes are TRBV27 and TRBJ2-7, with D possibly being TRBD1 or TRBD2 (6 bases each). Germline V lookup: CDR1 MNHEY, CDR2 SMNVEV (reference sequence). V shed 7 bases and J shed 0 bases, with 13 bases lying between them. The CDR3 loop spans 14 amino acids. CDR3 sequence reads: CASTKGGSSYEQYF. The CDR3 DNA reads TGTGCCAGCACCAAAGGGGGGAGCTCCTACGAGCAGTACTTC.

This clone was seen more than once but under ten times. The CDR3 protein is CASSARPRGDSPLHF. The CDR3 coding sequence is TGTGCCAGTAGTGCCAGACCCAGAGGGGATTCACCCCTCCACTTT. The rearrangement uses TRBV19 and TRBJ1-6, with D possibly being TRBD1 (5 bases). The V end was cut by 5 bases, the J end by 8 bases, with 16 bases between. The CDR3 sequence is 15 residues long. Per germline, CDR1 LNHDA and CDR2 SQIVND (reference sequence).

This chain joins TRBV28 and TRBJ1-5, with 11 bases that match TRBD1. The V gene end was trimmed by 6 bases and the J gene end by 5 bases; junction bases not matched to a gene: 9. This CDR3 spans 16 amino acids. Germline CDR1 reads MDHEN; CDR2 reads SYDVKM. CDR3 residues: CASSTGTGGIDQPQHF. DNA of the CDR3: TGTGCCAGCAGCACCGGGACAGGGGGTATAGATCAGCCCCAGCATTTT.

In nucleotides, the CDR3 is TGTGCCAGCAGCCCCCAGGGGGCGACTTTAGACCAGTACTTC. Residues: CASSPQGATLDQYF. This rearrangement joins TRBV11-1 to TRBJ2-5, with 8 bases that match TRBD1. Losses at the gene ends were 5 bases for V and 10 bases for J; bases not matched to a gene: 12. The CDR3 has 14 amino acids. The germline gives CDR1 SGHAT, CDR2 FQDESV (reference sequence).

The chain employs TRBV3-1 (or the pseudogene TRBV3-2) and TRBJ2-1, with 9 bases identical to TRBD1. The CDR3 is 15 residues long. The germline V gene encodes CDR1 LGHDT and CDR2 YNNKEL (reference sequence). V shed 1 base, J shed 6 bases, and the junction held 4 bases outside the gene matches. CDR3 sequence: CASSQGTGVFNEQFF. The CDR3 region has the DNA TGTGCCAGCAGCCAAGGGACAGGGGTATTCAATGAGCAGTTCTTC.

The chain recombines TRBV29-1 with TRBJ2-5, with D uncertain. The germline CDR1 and CDR2 sequences are SQVTM and ANQGSEA. This CDR3 comprises 14 residues. V lost 8 bases and J 5 bases, leaving 21 bases between the germline ends. The CDR3, as DNA: TGCAGCCCAAGCCGGCCCCGAAAAAGGGAGACCCAGTACTTC. It specifies CSPSRPRKRETQYF.

Written as DNA, the CDR3 is TGTGCCAGCAGCCTGACTGGGACGGAACTACGCAATGAGCAGTTCTTC. Encoded protein: CASSLTGTELRNEQFF. This chain links TRBV5-4 with TRBJ2-1; tentatively, D is TRBD1 or TRBD2 (5 bases each). CDR3 length: 16 amino acids. Germline V CDR1 and CDR2: SGHNT, YYREEE (reference sequence). V gave up 4 bases and J gave up 6 bases, with 20 bases separating them.

The V call is TRBV6-5, the J call TRBJ1-1; D possibly corresponds to TRBD1 (6 bases). The CDR3 spans 15 residues. Germline V gives CDR1 MNHEY, CDR2 SVGAGI. Trimming removed 4 bases from V and 4 bases from J, with 16 bases in between. CDR3 coding DNA: TGTGCCAGCAGTTTCGTTACAGGGAAGAGCACTGAAGCTTTCTTT. This sequence encodes CASSFVTGKSTEAFF.

This chain connects TRBV21-1 to TRBJ2-3; the DNA was not used to check the table's D call, TRBD1. TRBV21-1 is a known pseudogene. This CDR3 contains 19 residues. CDR3 in DNA: TGTGCCAGCAGCAAACGGGACACCTTATCGATACACGACACAGATACGCAGTATTTT. This sequence encodes CASSKRDTLSIHDTDTQYF.

The V gene is TRBV5-1, the J gene TRBJ1-1; unclear D gene. This CDR3 contains 13 residues. Germline CDR1 is SGHRS and CDR2 is YFSETQ. V lost 0 bases to trimming and J lost 4 bases, with 7 bases between them. DNA of the CDR3: TGCGCCAGCAGCTTGGATCAACCCACTGAAGCTTTCTTT. It is translated as CASSLDQPTEAFF. The full variable domain, its missing parts supplied by reference TRBV5-1 and TRBJ1-1, is KAGVTQTPRYLIKTRGQQVTLSCSPISGHRSVSWYQQTPGQGLQFLFEYFSETQRNKGNFPGRFSGRQFSNSRSEMNVSTLELGDSALYLCASSLDQPTEAFFGQGTRLTVV.

This chain connects TRBV7-9 to TRBJ2-7; the match to TRBD1 covers 7 bases. The CDR3 runs 13 residues. Trimming at V came to 8 bases and at J to 4 bases, leaving 8 bases not matched to a gene. CDR1 and CDR2 from the germline V gene are SEHNR and FQNEAQ (reference sequence). As DNA, the CDR3 is TGTGCCAGCCGCACCGGGACAGAGTACGAGCAGTACTTC. Encoded protein: CASRTGTEYEQYF. Combining the CDR3 with reference TRBV7-9 and TRBJ2-7 gives the whole variable domain DTGVSQNPRHKITKRGQNVTFRCDPISEHNRLYWYRQTLGQGPEFLTYFQNEAQLEKSRLLSDRFSAERPKGSFSTLEIQRTEQGDSAMYLCASRTGTEYEQYFGPGTRLTVT.

The chain couples TRBV19 to TRBJ2-5; maybe TRBD1 (5 bases). Trimming pared 5 bases from V and 2 bases from J, leaving 12 bases between. Germline loops: CDR1 LNHDA, CDR2 SQIVND (reference sequence). The CDR3 spans 14 residues. The CDR3 bases are TGTGCCAGTAGTCACCGCAGGGATCAAGAGACCCAGTACTTC. Its protein is CASSHRRDQETQYF. Filled out from reference TRBV19 and TRBJ2-5, the complete variable domain reads DGGITQSPKYLFRKEGQNVTLSCEQNLNHDAMYWYRQDPGQGLRLIYYSQIVNDFQKGDIAEGYSVSREKKESFPLTVTSAQKNPTAFYLCASSHRRDQETQYFGPGTRLLVL.